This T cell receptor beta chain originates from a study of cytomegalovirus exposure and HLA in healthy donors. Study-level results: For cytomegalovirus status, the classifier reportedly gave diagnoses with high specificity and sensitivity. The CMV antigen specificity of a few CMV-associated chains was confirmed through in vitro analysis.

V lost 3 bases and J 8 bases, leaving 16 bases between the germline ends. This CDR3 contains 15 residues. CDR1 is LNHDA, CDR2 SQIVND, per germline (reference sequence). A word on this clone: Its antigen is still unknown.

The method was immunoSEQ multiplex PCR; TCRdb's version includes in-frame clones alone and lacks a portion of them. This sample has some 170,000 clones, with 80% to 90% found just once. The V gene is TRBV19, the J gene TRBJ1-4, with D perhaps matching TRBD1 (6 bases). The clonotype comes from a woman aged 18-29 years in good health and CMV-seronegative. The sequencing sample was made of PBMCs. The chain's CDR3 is CASSMYEGVGEKLFF. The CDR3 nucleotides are TGTGCCAGTAGTATGTATGAGGGGGTCGGCGAAAAACTGTTTTTT.